Shown below are 14 T cell receptor beta chains from a single sample sequenced in a study of T cells expressing NK-cell markers (TCRdb year 2020). Receptor amplification or capture employed 5' RACE. Reads for this sample came from an Illumina HiSeq 2000. The reads went through TCRdb reprocessing, and each CDR3 protein sequence gets one entry with no DNA. The sample table on file contains 350,000 to 450,000 distinct CDR3 sequences. The top ten clones comprise roughly 5.2% of the sample. Sequencing was performed on blood T cells: a sorted CD56 or NKG2C T cell subset, CD4+ or CD8+ T cells, or bulk PBMC T cells (not recorded which). The source is a man between 18 and 69 years old in good health.

The V gene is TRBV11-1, the J gene TRBJ2-1. Germline values: CDR1 SGHAT, CDR2 FQDESV (reference sequence). The CDR3 runs 17 residues. The chain's CDR3 is CASSLAAGRYSYNEQFF.

The chain's CDR3 is CASRARDPRNSYNEQFF. The gene calls are TRBV12-3 or TRBV12-4 and TRBJ2-1; TCRdb indicates TRBD1, and absent DNA this call remains unverified. The CDR3 runs to 17 residues.

The rearrangement uses TRBV5-1 and TRBJ2-1; TCRdb proposes TRBD1, but this gene call is untestable without DNA. The germline CDR1 and CDR2 sequences are SGHRS and YFSETQ. CDR3 length: 15 amino acids. This CDR3 reads CASSLRSGSNSEQFF.

This sequence joins TRBV6-6 and TRBJ2-7; TCRdb designates TRBD1, a call that cannot be tested without DNA. The CDR3 contains 13 residues. From germline, CDR1 is MNHNY and CDR2 SVGAGI (reference sequence). CDR3 sequence reads: CASRLGQGSEQYF.

The V call is TRBV6-1, the J call TRBJ2-4; TCRdb's D call, TRBD2, is unchecked because there is no DNA. The CDR3 is 16 residues long. Germline V lookup: CDR1 MNHNS, CDR2 SASEGT. The CDR3 region is CASTARGDKAKNIQYF.

The CDR3 loop is CAIKTGTNTGELFF. The J gene is TRBJ2-2, the V gene TRBV12-3 or TRBV12-4; without DNA, the TCRdb call of TRBD1 cannot be checked. This CDR3 is 14 amino acids long.

This chain uses TRBV12-3 or TRBV12-4 with TRBJ2-5; the TRBD1 assignment by TCRdb is unverifiable without DNA. CDR3 size: 14 residues. This CDR3 reads CASRTQGAGETQYF.

The chain links TRBV6-5 to TRBJ1-1. CDR1 and CDR2 from the germline V gene are MNHEY and SVGAGI. CDR3 length: 11 residues. The CDR3 loop is CASFQNTEAFF.

J is TRBJ1-6 and V is TRBV6-1. Looked up from germline, CDR1 is MNHNS and CDR2 is SASEGT. The CDR3 is 17 amino acids. CDR3 sequence: CASSGGKRLTRTVPLHF.

The gene calls are TRBV23-1 and TRBJ1-5. TRBV23-1 is filed as an ORF, its function uncertain. This CDR3 has 14 residues. CDR3 residues: CASSQAEGNQPQHF.

The chain links TRBV5-1 to TRBJ1-4. CDR1 and CDR2 from the germline V gene are SGHRS and YFSETQ. This CDR3 comprises 15 residues. The CDR3 region is CASSLGQGGSEKLFF. Full variable domain (missing parts from reference TRBV5-1 and TRBJ1-4): KAGVTQTPRYLIKTRGQQVTLSCSPISGHRSVSWYQQTPGQGLQFLFEYFSETQRNKGNFPGRFSGRQFSNSRSEMNVSTLELGDSALYLCASSLGQGGSEKLFFGSGTQLSVL.

The chain joins TRBV3-1 to TRBJ1-6; the D call of TRBD1 rests on TCRdb alone, since no DNA is present to check it. The germline V gene has CDR1 LGHDT and CDR2 YNNKEL (reference sequence). CDR3 length: 13 residues. CDR3 protein: CASSQQGAAPLHF.

The rearrangement links TRBV5-1 to TRBJ2-3; TCRdb outputs TRBD1, but without DNA this stays unchecked. This CDR3 has 17 residues. The germline V gene encodes CDR1 SGHRS and CDR2 YFSETQ. This CDR3 reads CASSLGQGFRASNTQYF. Complete variable domain (other parts from reference TRBV5-1 and TRBJ2-3): KAGVTQTPRYLIKTRGQQVTLSCSPISGHRSVSWYQQTPGQGLQFLFEYFSETQRNKGNFPGRFSGRQFSNSRSEMNVSTLELGDSALYLCASSLGQGFRASNTQYFGPGTRLTVL.

CDR3 residues: CASSFIPGAKGNTGELFF. The V and J genes are TRBV5-6 and TRBJ2-2; the D gene TCRdb calls, TRBD1, cannot be checked with no DNA. Germline CDR1 is SGHDT and CDR2 is YYEEEE. The length of the CDR3 is 18 residues.